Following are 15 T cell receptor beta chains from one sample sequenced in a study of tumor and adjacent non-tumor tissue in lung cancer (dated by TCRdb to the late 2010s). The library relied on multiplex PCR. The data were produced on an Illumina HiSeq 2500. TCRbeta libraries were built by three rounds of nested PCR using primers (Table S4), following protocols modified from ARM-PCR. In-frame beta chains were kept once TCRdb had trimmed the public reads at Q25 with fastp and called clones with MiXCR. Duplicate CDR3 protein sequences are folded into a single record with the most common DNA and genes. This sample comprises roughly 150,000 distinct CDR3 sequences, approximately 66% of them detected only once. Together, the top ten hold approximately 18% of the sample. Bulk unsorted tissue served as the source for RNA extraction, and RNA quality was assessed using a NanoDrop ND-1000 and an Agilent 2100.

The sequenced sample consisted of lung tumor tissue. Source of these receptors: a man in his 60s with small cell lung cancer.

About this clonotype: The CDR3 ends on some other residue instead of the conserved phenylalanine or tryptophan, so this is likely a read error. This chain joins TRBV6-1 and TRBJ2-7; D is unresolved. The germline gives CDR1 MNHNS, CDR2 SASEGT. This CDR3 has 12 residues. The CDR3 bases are TGTGGCAGCAGTGAAAATGGCTACGAGCAGTACTTA. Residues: CGSSENGYEQYL.

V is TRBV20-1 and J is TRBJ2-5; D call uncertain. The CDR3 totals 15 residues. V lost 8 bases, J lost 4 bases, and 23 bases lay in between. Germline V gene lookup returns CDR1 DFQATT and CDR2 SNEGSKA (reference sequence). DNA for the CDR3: TGCAGTACGCCCGACTGGATGGGCGTAGGAGAGACCCAGTACTTC. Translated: CSTPDWMGVGETQYF.

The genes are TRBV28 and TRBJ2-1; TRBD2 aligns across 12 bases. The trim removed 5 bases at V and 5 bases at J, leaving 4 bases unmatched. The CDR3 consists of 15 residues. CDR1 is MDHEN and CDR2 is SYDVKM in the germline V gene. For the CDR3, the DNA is TGTGCCAGCAGTCCTAGCGGGAGGGGGGACAATGAGCAGTTCTTC. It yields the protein CASSPSGRGDNEQFF.

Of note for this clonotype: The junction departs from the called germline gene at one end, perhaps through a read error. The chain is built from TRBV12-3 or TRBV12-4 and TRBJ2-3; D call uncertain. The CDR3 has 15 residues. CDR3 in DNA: TGTCCCAGCAGTTTGAGCGAATTACCCACAGATACGCAGTATTTT. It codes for CPSSLSELPTDTQYF.

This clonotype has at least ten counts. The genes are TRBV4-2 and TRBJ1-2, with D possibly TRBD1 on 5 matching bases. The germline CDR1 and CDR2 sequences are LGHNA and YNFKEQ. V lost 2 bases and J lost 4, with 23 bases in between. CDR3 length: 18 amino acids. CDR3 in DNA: TGTGCCAGCAGCCAACCCCACGGGGGAGAGGGAGGTTCCTATGGCTACACCTTC. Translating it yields CASSQPHGGEGGSYGYTF.

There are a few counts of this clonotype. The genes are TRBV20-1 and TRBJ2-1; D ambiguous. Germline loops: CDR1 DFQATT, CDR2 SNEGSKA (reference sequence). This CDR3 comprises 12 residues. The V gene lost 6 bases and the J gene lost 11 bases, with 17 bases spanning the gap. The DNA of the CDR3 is TGCAGTGCAACGGCGCTGCCTCCCAAGCAGTTCTTC. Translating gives CSATALPPKQFF.

The DNA of the CDR3 is TGTGCCAGCAAGCGGGACAGGGGATATTTAGAGACCCAGTACTTC. It yields the protein CASKRDRGYLETQYF. The V and J genes are TRBV11-3 and TRBJ2-5, with TRBD1 matching 10 bases. The J segment lost 4 bases and the V segment lost 7 bases, leaving 9 bases of the junction unmatched. This CDR3 has 15 amino acids. Germline CDR1 is SGHNT and CDR2 is YENEEA.

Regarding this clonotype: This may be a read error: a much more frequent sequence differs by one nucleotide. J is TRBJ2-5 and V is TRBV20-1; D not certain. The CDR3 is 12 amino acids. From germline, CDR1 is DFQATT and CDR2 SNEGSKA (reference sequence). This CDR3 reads CSATRDRETLYF. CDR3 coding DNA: TGCAGTGCTACTAGAGATAGAGAGACCCTGTACTTC.

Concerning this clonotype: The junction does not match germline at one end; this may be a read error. Here the CDR3 reads CSVEGPAGGSNEPFF. The DNA of the CDR3 is TGCAGCGTTGAAGGTCCAGCGGGAGGGAGTAATGAGCCGTTCTTC. The rearrangement joins TRBV29-1 to TRBJ2-1, with 10 bases lining up with TRBD2. The CDR3 loop spans 15 amino acids. Per germline, CDR1 SQVTM and CDR2 ANQGSEA.

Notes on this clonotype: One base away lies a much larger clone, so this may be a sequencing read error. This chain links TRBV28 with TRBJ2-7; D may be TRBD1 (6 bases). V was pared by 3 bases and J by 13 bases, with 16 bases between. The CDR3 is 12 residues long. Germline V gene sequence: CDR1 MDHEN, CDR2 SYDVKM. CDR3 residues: CASSFRGGRHYF. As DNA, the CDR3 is TGTGCCAGCAGTTTTAGAGGGGGTCGGCACTACTTC.

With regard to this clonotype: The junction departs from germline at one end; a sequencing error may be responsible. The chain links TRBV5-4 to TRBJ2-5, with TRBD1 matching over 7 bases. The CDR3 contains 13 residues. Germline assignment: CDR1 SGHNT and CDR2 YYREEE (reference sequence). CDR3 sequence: CASNFGTEETQYF. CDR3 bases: TGTGCCAGCAACTTCGGGACAGAGGAGACTCAGTACTTC. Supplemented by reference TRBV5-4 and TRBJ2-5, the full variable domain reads ETGVTQSPTHLIKTRGQQVTLRCSSQSGHNTVSWYQQALGQGPQFIFQYYREEENGRGNFPPRFSGLQFPNYSSELNVNALELDDSALYLCASNFGTEETQYFGPGTRLLVL.

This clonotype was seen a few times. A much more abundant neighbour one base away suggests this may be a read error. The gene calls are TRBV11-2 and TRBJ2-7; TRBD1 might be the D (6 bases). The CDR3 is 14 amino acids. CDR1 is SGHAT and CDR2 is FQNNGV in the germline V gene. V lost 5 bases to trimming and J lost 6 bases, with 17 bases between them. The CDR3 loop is CASSLSGDRLEQYV. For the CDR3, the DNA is TGTGCCAGCAGCCTGTCAGGGGATCGTCTCGAGCAGTACGTC.

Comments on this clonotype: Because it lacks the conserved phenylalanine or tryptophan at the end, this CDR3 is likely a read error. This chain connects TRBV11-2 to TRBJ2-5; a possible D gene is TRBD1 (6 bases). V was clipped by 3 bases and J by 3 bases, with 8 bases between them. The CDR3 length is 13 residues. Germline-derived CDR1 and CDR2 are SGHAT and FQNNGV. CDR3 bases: TGTGCCAGCAGCTTGGGACACGAAGAGACCCAGTACTCC. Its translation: CASSLGHEETQYS.

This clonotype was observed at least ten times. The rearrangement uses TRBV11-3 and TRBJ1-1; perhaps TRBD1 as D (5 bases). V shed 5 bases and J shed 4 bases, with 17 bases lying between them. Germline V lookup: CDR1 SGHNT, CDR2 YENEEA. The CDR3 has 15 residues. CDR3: CASSRVAGSATEAFF. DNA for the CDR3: TGTGCCAGCAGCCGAGTTGCAGGGTCGGCCACTGAAGCTTTCTTT.

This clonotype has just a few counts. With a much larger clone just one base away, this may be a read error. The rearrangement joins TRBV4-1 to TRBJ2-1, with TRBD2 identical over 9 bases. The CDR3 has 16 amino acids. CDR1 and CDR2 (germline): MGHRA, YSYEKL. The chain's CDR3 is CAGSLLSGSPHNEQFF. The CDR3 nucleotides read TGCGCCGGCAGCCTTCTTAGCGGGAGCCCCCACAATGAGCAGTTCTTC.